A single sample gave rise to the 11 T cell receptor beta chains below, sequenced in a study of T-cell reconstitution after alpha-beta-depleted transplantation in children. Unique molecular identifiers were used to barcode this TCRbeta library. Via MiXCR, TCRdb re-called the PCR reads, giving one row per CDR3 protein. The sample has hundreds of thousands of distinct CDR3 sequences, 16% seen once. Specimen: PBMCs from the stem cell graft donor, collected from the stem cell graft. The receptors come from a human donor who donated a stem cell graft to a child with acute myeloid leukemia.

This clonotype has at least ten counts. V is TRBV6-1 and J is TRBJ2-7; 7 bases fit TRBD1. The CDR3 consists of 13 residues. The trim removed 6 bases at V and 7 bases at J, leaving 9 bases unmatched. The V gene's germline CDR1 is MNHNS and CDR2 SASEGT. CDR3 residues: CASRPTGVPEQYV. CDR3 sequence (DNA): TGTGCCAGCAGGCCAACAGGGGTGCCAGAGCAGTACGTC.

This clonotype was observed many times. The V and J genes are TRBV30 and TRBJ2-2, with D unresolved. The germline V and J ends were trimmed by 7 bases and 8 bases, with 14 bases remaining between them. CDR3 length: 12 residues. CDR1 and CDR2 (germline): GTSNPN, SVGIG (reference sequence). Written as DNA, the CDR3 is TGTGCCTCGTACCAGACTGAAGGGGAGCTGTTTTTT. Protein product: CASYQTEGELFF.

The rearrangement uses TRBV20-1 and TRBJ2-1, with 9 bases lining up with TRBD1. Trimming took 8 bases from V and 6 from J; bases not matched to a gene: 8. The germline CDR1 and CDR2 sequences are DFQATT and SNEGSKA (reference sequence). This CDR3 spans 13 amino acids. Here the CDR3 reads CSHPGQGGNEQFF. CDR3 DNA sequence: TGCAGTCATCCGGGACAGGGCGGCAATGAGCAGTTCTTC.

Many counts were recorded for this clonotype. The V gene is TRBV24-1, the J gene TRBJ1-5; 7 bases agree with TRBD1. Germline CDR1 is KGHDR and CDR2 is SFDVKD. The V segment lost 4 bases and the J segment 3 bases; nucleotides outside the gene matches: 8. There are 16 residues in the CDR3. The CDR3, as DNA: TGTGCCACCAGTGACCGTGACAGGGCAGACAATCAGCCCCAGCATTTT. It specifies CATSDRDRADNQPQHF.

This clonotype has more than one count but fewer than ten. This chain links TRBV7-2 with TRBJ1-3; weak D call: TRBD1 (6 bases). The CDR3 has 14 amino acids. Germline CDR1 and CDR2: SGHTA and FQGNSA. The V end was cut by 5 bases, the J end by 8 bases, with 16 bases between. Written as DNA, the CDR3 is TGTGCCAGCAGCCCCCCCCTAGGGGGTGACACCATATATTTT. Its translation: CASSPPLGGDTIYF.

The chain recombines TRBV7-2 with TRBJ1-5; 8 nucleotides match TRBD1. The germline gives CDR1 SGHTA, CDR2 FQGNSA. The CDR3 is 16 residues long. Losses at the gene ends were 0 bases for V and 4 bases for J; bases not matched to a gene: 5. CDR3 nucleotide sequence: TGTGCCAGCAGCTTAGCGGTCGGACAGGGTAATCAGCCCCAGCATTTT. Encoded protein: CASSLAVGQGNQPQHF.

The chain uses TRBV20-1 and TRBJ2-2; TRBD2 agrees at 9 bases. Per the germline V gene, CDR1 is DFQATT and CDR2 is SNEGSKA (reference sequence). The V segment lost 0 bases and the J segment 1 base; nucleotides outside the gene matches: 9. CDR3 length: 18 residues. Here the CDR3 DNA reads TGCAGTGCTAGAGATCTTCTGGCGGGGGGGTTGAACACCGGGGAGCTGTTTTTT. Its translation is CSARDLLAGGLNTGELFF.

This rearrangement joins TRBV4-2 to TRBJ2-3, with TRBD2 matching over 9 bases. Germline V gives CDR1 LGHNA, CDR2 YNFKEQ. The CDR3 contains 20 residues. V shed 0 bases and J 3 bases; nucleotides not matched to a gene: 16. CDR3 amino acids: CASSQDGLAGSGITTDTQYF. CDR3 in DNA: TGTGCCAGCAGCCAAGATGGGCTAGCGGGGTCCGGAATTACAACAGATACGCAGTATTTT.

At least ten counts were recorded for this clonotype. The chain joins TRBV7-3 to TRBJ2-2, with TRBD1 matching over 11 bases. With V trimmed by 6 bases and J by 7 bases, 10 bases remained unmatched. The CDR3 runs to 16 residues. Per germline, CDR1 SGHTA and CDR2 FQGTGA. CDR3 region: CASRAGQGATDGELFF. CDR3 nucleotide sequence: TGTGCCAGCAGGGCAGGACAGGGGGCGACGGACGGGGAGCTGTTTTTT.

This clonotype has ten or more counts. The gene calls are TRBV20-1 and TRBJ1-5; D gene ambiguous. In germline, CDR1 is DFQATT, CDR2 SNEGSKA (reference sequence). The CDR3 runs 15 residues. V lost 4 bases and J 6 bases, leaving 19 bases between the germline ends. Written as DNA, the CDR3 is TGCAGTGCTACCCTCCCGAAGGGTTCAGGTCAGCCCCAGCATTTT. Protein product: CSATLPKGSGQPQHF.

CDR3 coding DNA: TGCAGTGCTAGGACAGCCCAAACTAATGAAAAACTGTTTTTT. Translated, it gives CSARTAQTNEKLFF. The rearrangement joins TRBV20-1 to TRBJ1-4; TRBD1 might be the D (5 bases). There are 14 residues in the CDR3. Per the germline V gene, CDR1 is DFQATT and CDR2 is SNEGSKA (reference sequence). V shed 3 bases and J shed 1 base, with 9 bases lying between them.